This paragraph reports one T cell receptor beta chain. This sample was included in a study of blood T cell dynamics during melanoma immunotherapy. CDR3 length equals 14 residues. The V end lost 4 bases, the J end lost 2 bases, and 12 bases lay between the germline ends. CDR1 is LNHDA and CDR2 is SQIVND in the germline V gene (reference sequence). As for time point: pre-treatment baseline. The table came from immunoSEQ multiplex PCR; TCRdb's copy has only in-frame clones and leaves some out. The profile shows 1,200 to 1,500 clones, almost 90% of them singletons. V usage is TRBV19 and J usage is TRBJ2-7, with D possibly TRBD1 on 5 matching bases. Specimen: effector memory CD8+ T cells from blood, collected from a patient treated with checkpoint blockade. The receptor's source is a human donor with melanoma. The CDR3 nucleotides read TGTGCCAGTAGTACAGGTTTAGGGGCCTACGAGCAGTACTTC. Protein sequence: CASSTGLGAYEQYF.